The 30 T cell receptor beta chains reported below all come from one sample, sequenced in a study of cytomegalovirus exposure and HLA in healthy donors. PCR amplification relied on 60 Vbeta primers (plus 13 Jbeta primers). Some clones are missing from TCRdb's copy, which holds only in-frame ones; the method was immunoSEQ multiplex PCR. The top ten hold 2.5% to 3% of the sample, which has some 150,000 clones, 62% seen once. The sequenced sample consisted of PBMCs. The receptor set was obtained from a man in his forties in good health and CMV-seronegative.

The rearrangement joins TRBV19 to TRBJ1-1, with D maybe TRBD1 (5 bases). V shed 5 bases and J shed 6 bases, with 13 bases lying between them. The CDR3 has 13 amino acids. Germline V lookup: CDR1 LNHDA, CDR2 SQIVND (reference sequence). The CDR3 protein is CASSVQGIAEAFF. As DNA, the CDR3 is TGTGCCAGTAGTGTTCAGGGTATCGCTGAAGCTTTCTTT.

The gene calls are TRBV15 and TRBJ2-3, with TRBD1 identical over 10 bases. CDR3 length: 16 amino acids. Per germline, CDR1 LNHNV and CDR2 YYDKDF (reference sequence). With 0 bases clipped from V and 4 bases from J, the junction kept 4 bases outside the gene matches. The CDR3 DNA follows: TGTGCCACCAGCAGAGACGGACAGGGGGTTTCAGATACGCAGTATTTT. Its translation: CATSRDGQGVSDTQYF.

This chain uses TRBV28 with TRBJ2-7, with TRBD1 matching over 8 bases. The germline CDR1 and CDR2 sequences are MDHEN and SYDVKM. The trim removed 11 bases at V and 0 bases at J, leaving 6 bases unmatched. CDR3 length equals 13 residues. The CDR3 DNA is TGTGCCGGCTCCGGGACAGGCTCCTACGAGCAGTACTTC. It encodes CAGSGTGSYEQYF.

The chain couples TRBV15 to TRBJ1-5; D is unclear. The CDR3 length is 17 residues. From germline, CDR1 is LNHNV and CDR2 YYDKDF (reference sequence). V was cut by 5 bases and J by 7 bases, with 24 bases left in between. CDR3 sequence: CATSGPRRGVKGQPQHF. The CDR3 bases are TGTGCCACCAGCGGGCCCCGTCGGGGAGTTAAAGGGCAGCCCCAGCATTTT.

The chain is built from TRBV4-1 and TRBJ1-2, with D hard to call. The V and J ends lost 5 bases and 4 bases respectively, with 5 bases between them. CDR3 length: 11 residues. Germline V gives CDR1 MGHRA, CDR2 YSYEKL. This CDR3 is CASSSGYGYTF. CDR3 bases: TGCGCCAGCAGCTCAGGCTATGGCTACACCTTC.

The chain combines TRBV6-5 with TRBJ2-7; TRBD2 aligns across 7 bases. Germline V gene sequence: CDR1 MNHEY, CDR2 SVGAGI. This CDR3 comprises 14 residues. With V trimmed by 2 bases and J by 0 bases, 1 base remained unmatched. The CDR3 here is CASSYGGGSYEQYF. The CDR3 coding sequence is TGTGCCAGCAGTTACGGCGGGGGCTCCTACGAGCAGTACTTC.

The chain carries TRBV9 and TRBJ2-3; 7 nucleotides line up with TRBD2. From germline, CDR1 is SGDLS and CDR2 YYNGEE. The CDR3 spans 16 residues. V trimming: 0 bases; J trimming: 3 bases; junction bases outside the gene matches: 7. Here the CDR3 DNA reads TGTGCCAGCAGCGTAGGGGAGGGGCTGAGGACAGATACGCAGTATTTT. Translating gives CASSVGEGLRTDTQYF.

This chain connects TRBV7-8 to TRBJ1-6; 9 nucleotides align to TRBD1. CDR3 length: 13 residues. The germline CDR1 and CDR2 sequences are SGHVS and FQNEAQ. J lost 12 bases, V lost 3 bases, and 3 bases had no gene match. Here the CDR3 reads CASSLGQGKPLHF. CDR3 coding DNA: TGTGCCAGCAGCTTGGGACAGGGAAAACCCCTCCACTTT. Based on the CDR3 plus reference TRBV7-8 and TRBJ1-6, the full variable domain is GAGVSQSPRYKVAKRGQDVALRCDPISGHVSLFWYQQALGQGPEFLTYFQNEAQLDKSGLPSDRFFAERPEGSVSTLKIQRTQQEDSAVYLCASSLGQGKPLHFGNGTRLTVT.

CDR3 loop: CASSVGGDFREQYF. DNA of the CDR3: TGTGCCAGCAGCGTAGGGGGAGACTTTCGTGAGCAGTACTTC. The chain employs TRBV9 and TRBJ2-7; maybe TRBD2 (5 bases). V was cut by 0 bases and J by 7 bases, with 14 bases left in between. This CDR3 region has 14 residues. Germline CDR1 is SGDLS and CDR2 is YYNGEE.

The chain employs TRBV4-1 and TRBJ1-6, with a weak D call TRBD1 (6 bases). Trimming took 2 bases from V and 5 from J, leaving 16 bases between them. The CDR3 is 17 amino acids. Germline CDR1 and CDR2: MGHRA and YSYEKL. The CDR3 coding sequence is TGCGCCAGCAGCCAAAGGGGGTCGGGGTTCGATAATTCACCCCTCCACTTT. Translated, it gives CASSQRGSGFDNSPLHF.

The chain is built from TRBV5-1 and TRBJ2-1, with 10 bases that match TRBD2. This CDR3 is built from 15 residues. V trimming: 5 bases; J trimming: 0 bases; junction bases outside the gene matches: 2. Germline loops: CDR1 SGHRS, CDR2 YFSETQ. Here the CDR3 DNA reads TGCGCCAGCAGTCCTAGCGGGAGCTCCTACAATGAGCAGTTCTTC. It translates to CASSPSGSSYNEQFF.

The chain is built from TRBV5-4 and TRBJ1-6, with D maybe TRBD1 (5 bases). The CDR3 contains 18 residues. Trimming cost V 5 bases and J 0 bases, with 18 bases left between them. In germline, CDR1 is SGHNT, CDR2 YYREEE (reference sequence). CDR3 sequence reads: CASSTAGSASSYNSPLHF. The CDR3 region has the DNA TGTGCCAGCAGTACCGCAGGGTCGGCTAGCTCCTATAATTCACCCCTCCACTTT. The whole variable domain, filled in from reference TRBV5-4 and TRBJ1-6, reads ETGVTQSPTHLIKTRGQQVTLRCSSQSGHNTVSWYQQALGQGPQFIFQYYREEENGRGNFPPRFSGLQFPNYSSELNVNALELDDSALYLCASSTAGSASSYNSPLHFGNGTRLTVT.

The V call is TRBV7-3, the J call TRBJ2-2, with TRBD2 identical over 15 bases. V lost 5 bases, J lost 4 bases, and 2 bases stayed unmatched. There are 16 residues in the CDR3. Germline V gene data show CDR1 as SGHTA and CDR2 as FQGTGA. The CDR3 loop reads CASSGLAGGGTGELFF. CDR3 in DNA: TGTGCCAGCAGCGGACTAGCGGGAGGGGGCACCGGGGAGCTGTTTTTT.

The chain recombines TRBV5-1 with TRBJ1-2; TRBD1 might be the D (6 bases). Germline V CDR1 and CDR2: SGHRS, YFSETQ. V lost 1 base to trimming and J lost 0 bases, with 10 bases between them. The CDR3 consists of 15 residues. The CDR3: CASSLTTGTNYGYTF. DNA of the CDR3: TGCGCCAGCAGCTTGACAACAGGGACTAACTATGGCTACACCTTC.

This clone has more than one count but fewer than ten. The chain has TRBV4-2 and TRBJ2-1, with TRBD2 matching 7 bases. The CDR3 contains 17 residues. J lost 1 base, V lost 0 bases, and 6 bases had no gene match. Germline-derived CDR1 and CDR2 are LGHNA and YNFKEQ. CDR3 DNA: TGTGCCAGCAGCCAAGATGTCGGCGGGAGTTCCTACAATGAGCAGTTCTTC. Its protein is CASSQDVGGSSYNEQFF.

The genes are TRBV19 and TRBJ1-2; 8 bases are shared with TRBD1. The CDR3 runs 13 residues. Trimming removed 5 bases from V and 6 bases from J; junction bases left unmatched: 5. CDR1 is LNHDA, CDR2 SQIVND, per germline (reference sequence). CDR3 loop: CASSAGQGNGYTF. The CDR3 nucleotides are TGTGCCAGTAGTGCCGGACAGGGTAATGGCTACACCTTC.

This clone has only a few counts. The chain uses TRBV11-2 and TRBJ2-7, with D possibly TRBD1 on 5 matching bases. The CDR3 has 14 amino acids. Trimming shortened V by 5 bases and J by 3 bases, and 14 bases separated the two germline ends. The germline gives CDR1 SGHAT, CDR2 FQNNGV. CDR3 amino acids: CASSHAGLGYEQYF. CDR3 in DNA: TGTGCCAGCAGCCATGCAGGGTTGGGCTACGAGCAGTACTTC.

CDR3 nucleotides: TGTGCCAGCAGCTGGACACCGGACACTGAAGCTTTCTTT. This codes for CASSWTPDTEAFF. The chain links TRBV5-6 to TRBJ1-1, with D possibly being TRBD1 (5 bases). CDR1 SGHDT and CDR2 YYEEEE come from the germline V gene. There are 13 residues in the CDR3. V shed 3 bases and J shed 3 bases, with 9 bases lying between them.

The V call is TRBV7-8, the J call TRBJ2-2, with 10 bases lining up with TRBD2. The CDR3 has 15 amino acids. The V gene's germline CDR1 is SGHVS and CDR2 FQNEAQ. V was pared by 4 bases and J by 3 bases, with 2 bases of the junction left unmatched. The CDR3 reads CASSSSGGDTGELFF. The CDR3 DNA is TGTGCCAGCAGCTCTAGCGGGGGCGACACCGGGGAGCTGTTTTTT.

The V call is TRBV2, the J call TRBJ2-2; 8 bases match TRBD2. V was pared by 1 base and J by 1 base, with 5 bases of the junction left unmatched. Germline loops: CDR1 SNHLY, CDR2 FYNNEI. This CDR3 has 17 amino acids. The CDR3 DNA sequence: TGTGCCAGCAGTGAAGAGGGCAGCGGGAGGAACACCGGGGAGCTGTTTTTT. The encoded protein is CASSEEGSGRNTGELFF.

This chain joins TRBV7-8 and TRBJ1-5; D is possibly TRBD1 (6 bases). The length of the CDR3 is 12 residues. The germline V gene has CDR1 SGHVS and CDR2 FQNEAQ. V lost 5 bases, J lost 7 bases, and 9 bases lay in between. CDR3 sequence reads: CASSGQYQPQHF. The CDR3 nucleotides are TGTGCCAGCAGCGGACAGTACCAGCCCCAGCATTTT.

CDR3 region: CASGGNNEKLFF. The CDR3 DNA is TGTGCCAGCGGGGGGAATAATGAAAAACTGTTTTTT. The rearrangement joins TRBV6-1 to TRBJ1-4, with D perhaps matching TRBD1 (5 bases). Trimming took 8 bases from V and 4 from J, leaving 8 bases between them. Germline CDR1 and CDR2: MNHNS and SASEGT. The CDR3 runs 12 residues.

This clone came up a few times. The V call is TRBV6-1, the J call TRBJ2-1; 7 positions agree with TRBD2. With 2 bases clipped from V and 6 bases from J, the junction kept 4 bases outside the gene matches. The CDR3 covers 14 residues. Germline lookup yields CDR1 MNHNS and CDR2 SASEGT. CDR3 loop: CASSERTRGNEQFF. The CDR3 DNA is TGTGCCAGCAGTGAAAGGACTAGAGGCAATGAGCAGTTCTTC.

The chain has TRBV4-1 and TRBJ2-1; TRBD2 agrees at 10 bases. The germline V gene encodes CDR1 MGHRA and CDR2 YSYEKL. Trimming took 6 bases from V and 6 from J; bases not matched to a gene: 8. This CDR3 is built from 15 residues. CDR3 residues: CASRSGRAPSNEQFF. CDR3 sequence (DNA): TGCGCCAGCAGAAGCGGGAGGGCCCCTTCCAATGAGCAGTTCTTC.

The chain has TRBV19 and TRBJ1-1; 7 bases match TRBD1. The junction had 11 bases not matched to a gene; V was cut back by 6 bases and J by 1 base. The length of the CDR3 is 16 residues. The germline CDR1 and CDR2 sequences are LNHDA and SQIVND (reference sequence). The CDR3 spells CASRPTPGTANTEAFF. The CDR3 region has the DNA TGTGCCAGTAGACCGACCCCCGGGACAGCGAACACTGAAGCTTTCTTT. The full variable domain, rest sourced from reference TRBV19 and TRBJ1-1, is DGGITQSPKYLFRKEGQNVTLSCEQNLNHDAMYWYRQDPGQGLRLIYYSQIVNDFQKGDIAEGYSVSREKKESFPLTVTSAQKNPTAFYLCASRPTPGTANTEAFFGQGTRLTVV.

This chain connects TRBV5-4 to TRBJ2-1, with 11 bases aligning to TRBD2. The CDR3 runs to 18 residues. V lost 4 bases to trimming and J lost 0 bases; unmatched junction nucleotides: 9. Germline CDR1 and CDR2: SGHNT and YYREEE (reference sequence). Written as DNA, the CDR3 is TGTGCCAGCAGCCCTAGCCTTAGCGGGAGGGCCTCCTACAATGAGCAGTTCTTC. Translating it yields CASSPSLSGRASYNEQFF.

The chain is built from TRBV14 and TRBJ2-1; 15 bases match TRBD2. V lost 6 bases and J lost 10; bases outside the gene matches: 7. The CDR3 has 15 residues. Germline V lookup: CDR1 SGHDN, CDR2 FVKESK. The CDR3 nucleotides are TGTGCCAGCAGGCGGACTAGCGGGGGGGCAGGGGAGCAGTTCTTC. This gives the protein CASRRTSGGAGEQFF.

The gene calls are TRBV29-1 and TRBJ2-7, with TRBD2 matching 9 bases. CDR1 and CDR2 (germline): SQVTM, ANQGSEA. This CDR3 is 15 amino acids long. The V and J ends lost 1 base and 2 bases, in that order; junction bases with no gene match: 6. The CDR3 is CSVEVGLAGTYEQYF. In DNA form, the CDR3 reads TGCAGCGTTGAAGTCGGGCTAGCGGGGACCTACGAGCAGTACTTC.

The chain recombines TRBV27 with TRBJ1-5; 7 bases map to TRBD1. CDR3 length equals 14 residues. Trimming at V came to 4 bases and at J to 2 bases, leaving 2 bases not matched to a gene. The germline V gene encodes CDR1 MNHEY and CDR2 SMNVEV (reference sequence). CDR3: CASSWGTGNQPQHF. CDR3 bases: TGTGCCAGCAGTTGGGGGACAGGCAATCAGCCCCAGCATTTT.

The chain links TRBV21-1 to TRBJ1-1; TRBD1, the table's D call, was not compared with the DNA. TRBV21-1 is a pseudogene locus. This CDR3 is 15 amino acids long. The CDR3 is CASSKGGDRPKEAFF. The CDR3 bases are TGTGCCAGCAGCAAAGGAGGGGACAGACCTAAAGAAGCTTTCTTT.